The TCR beta chain described here comes from a study of T cell changes during pregnancy in multiple sclerosis (dated by TCRdb to between 2019 and 2020). As for the study more broadly: The study examined how the T cell repertoire changed over the course of pregnancy in women with multiple sclerosis.

Library method: the immunoSEQ multiplex PCR assay. This immuneACCESS table, as held by TCRdb, lists in-frame sequences with V and J called but not all clones. Of the missing ones, under half trace to an unresolved V gene in checked studies; the others have no known cause. Counted in this sample were just over 80,000 clones; roughly 95% of them appeared once. The ten largest clones take up about 1% of the sample. On this clone: This clone's antigen is unknown. Base qualities are not recorded, but no much larger clone differs from it by a single base.

Specimen: peripheral blood, collected in the second trimester of pregnancy. The origin of this receptor is a female donor with multiple sclerosis, enrolled in a pregnancy study.

In nucleotide form, the sequence is TGTGCCATCAGCCTGGACAGCGGTATTGAAGCTTTCTTT. This codes for CAISLDSGIEAFF. Rearrangement joined TRBV10-3 to TRBJ1-1; D gene: possibly TRBD1, on 6 matching bases. The germline V gene specifies ENHRY as CDR1 and SYGVKD as CDR2. The CDR3 numbers 13 residues from cysteine through phenylalanine. Just CDR3 DNA is preserved here, 39 bases in frame from base 1. Relative to germline, V is 6 bases shorter and J is 7 bases shorter, with 15 bases between their ends.